The T cell receptor (beta chain) described here comes from a study of response to subunit inactivated influenza vaccine. Study observations and caveats: The study's authors posited that every seasonal influenza vaccination enlists few new T cells.

MiXCR, applied by TCRdb to the RT-PCR reads, yields one record per CDR3 protein. The repertoire holds almost 600,000 distinct CDR3 sequences, with 14% as singletons. The sample holds a few counts of this clonotype. Its antigen is unknown. Germline loops: CDR1 SGHRS, CDR2 YFSETQ. The CDR3 length is 14 residues. The junction had 10 bases not matched to a gene; V was cut back by 4 bases and J by 8 bases. The sequence came from a man aged 50 to 60 who received an inactivated influenza vaccine. The rearrangement joins TRBV5-1 to TRBJ1-2; TRBD1 matches at 8 bases. This specimen was PBMCs from blood, taken about 12 days after vaccination. The DNA for the CDR3 is TGCGCCAGCAGCCCTGACAGGGGAATCAACGGCTACACCTTC. Translated: CASSPDRGINGYTF. Based on the CDR3 plus reference TRBV5-1 and TRBJ1-2, the full variable domain is KAGVTQTPRYLIKTRGQQVTLSCSPISGHRSVSWYQQTPGQGLQFLFEYFSETQRNKGNFPGRFSGRQFSNSRSEMNVSTLELGDSALYLCASSPDRGINGYTFGSGTRLTVV.